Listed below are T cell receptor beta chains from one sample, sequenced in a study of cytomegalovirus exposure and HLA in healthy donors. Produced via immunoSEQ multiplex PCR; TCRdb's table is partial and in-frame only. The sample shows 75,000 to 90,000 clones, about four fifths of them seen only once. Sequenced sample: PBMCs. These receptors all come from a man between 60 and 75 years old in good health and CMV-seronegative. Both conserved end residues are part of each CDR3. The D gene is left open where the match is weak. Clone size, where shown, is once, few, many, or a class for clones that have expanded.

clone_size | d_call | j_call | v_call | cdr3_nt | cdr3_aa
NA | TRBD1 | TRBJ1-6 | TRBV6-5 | TGTGCCAGCAGTCTCACAGGGGGCGGTTCACCCCTCCACTTT | CASSLTGGGSPLHF
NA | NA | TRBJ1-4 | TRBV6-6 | TGTGCCAGCAGTTACAGGGAGAACGAAAAACTGTTTTTT | CASSYRENEKLFF
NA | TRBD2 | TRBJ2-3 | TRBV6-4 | TGTGCCAGCAGTGACTCGGAAGCGGGGGGGCGGGATACGCAGTATTTT | CASSDSEAGGRDTQYF
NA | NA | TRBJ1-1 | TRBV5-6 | TGTGCCAGCAGCTTTCGCGAAGGGGGAACTGAAGCTTTCTTT | CASSFREGGTEAFF
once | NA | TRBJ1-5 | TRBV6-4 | TGTGCCAGCAGCGTCTGGGCGGGCGTTGGTCAGCCCCAGCATTTT | CASSVWAGVGQPQHF
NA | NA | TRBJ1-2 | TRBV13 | TGTGCCAGCAGCCTCAGGGGAGAGGCCTATGGCTACACCTTC | CASSLRGEAYGYTF
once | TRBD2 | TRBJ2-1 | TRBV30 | TGTGCCTGGAGTGTGGGACTAGCGGACAATGAGCAGTTCTTC | CAWSVGLADNEQFF
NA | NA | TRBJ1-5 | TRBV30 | TGTGCCTGGAGTGTACGACGGGGGAATCAGCCCCAGCATTTT | CAWSVRRGNQPQHF
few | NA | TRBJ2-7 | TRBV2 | TGTGCCAGCAGGAGGGGGTGGCTAGCACGAGGCTCCTACGAGCAGTACTTC | CASRRGWLARGSYEQYF
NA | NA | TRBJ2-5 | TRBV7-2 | TGTGCCAGCAGCCCCCTAGGACTTCAAGAAGAGACCCAGTACTTC | CASSPLGLQEETQYF
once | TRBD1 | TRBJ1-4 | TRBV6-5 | TGTGCCAGCAGTCCGCAGGGGGCTTTTGAAAAACTGTTTTTT | CASSPQGAFEKLFF
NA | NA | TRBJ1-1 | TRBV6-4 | TGTGCCAGGACTCCCGGCAGGAACACTGAAGCTTTCTTT | CARTPGRNTEAFF
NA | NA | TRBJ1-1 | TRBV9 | TGTGCCAGCAGCAAAGCTTCGGGACACCGTCGGGTAGCTTTCTTT | CASSKASGHRRVAFF
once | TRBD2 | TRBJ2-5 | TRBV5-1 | TGCGCCAGCAGCTCGGCTAGCGGGGGGGCCCGGGAGACCCAGTACTTC | CASSSASGGARETQYF
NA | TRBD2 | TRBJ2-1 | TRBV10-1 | TGCGCCAGCAGTACTAGCGGGGGGGCTAGCGATGAGCAGTTCTTC | CASSTSGGASDEQFF
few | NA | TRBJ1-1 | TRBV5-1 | TGCGCCAGCAGCTCGGCGGACGGAGGGGTCACTGAAGCTTTCTTT | CASSSADGGVTEAFF
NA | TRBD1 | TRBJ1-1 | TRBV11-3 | TGTGCCAGCAGCTTTACAGGGGTGACTGAAGCTTTCTTT | CASSFTGVTEAFF
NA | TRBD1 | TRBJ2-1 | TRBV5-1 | TGCGCCAGCAGCTTTGCAGGGGGCTACAATGAGCAGTTCTTC | CASSFAGGYNEQFF
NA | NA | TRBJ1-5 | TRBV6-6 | TGTGCCAGCGGCCCGTCGTGGCAGCCCCAGCATTTT | CASGPSWQPQHF
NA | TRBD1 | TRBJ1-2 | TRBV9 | TGTGCCAGCAGCGCACAAGGGGCCTGGGACAGAACGTACTATGGCTACACCTTC | CASSAQGAWDRTYYGYTF
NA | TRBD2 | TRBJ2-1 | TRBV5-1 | TGCGCCAGCAGCTTTCTGGGGAGGGGAACCTACAATGAGCAGTTCTTC | CASSFLGRGTYNEQFF
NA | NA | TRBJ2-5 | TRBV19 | TGTGCCAGTCGGCGCCGACTAGGGACAGCACAAGAGACCCAGTACTTC | CASRRRLGTAQETQYF
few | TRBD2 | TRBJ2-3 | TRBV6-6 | TGTGCCAGCAGTTACTATGGGGGGGTGGATACGCAGTATTTT | CASSYYGGVDTQYF
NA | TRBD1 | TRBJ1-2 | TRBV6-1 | TGTGCCAGCAGCGTGACAGGGGACGGCTACACCTTC | CASSVTGDGYTF
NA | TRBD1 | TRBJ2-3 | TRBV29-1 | TGCAGCGTCGCGCAGCCAGGGGGTACGCAGTATTTT | CSVAQPGGTQYF
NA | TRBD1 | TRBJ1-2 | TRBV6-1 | TGTGCCAGCAGTGAAGCGAGCGGACAGGCGGGATATGGCTACACCTTC | CASSEASGQAGYGYTF